Here is one T cell receptor beta chain with its context. This specimen comes from a study of blood T cell repertoires in COVID-19. Study-wide context: From the United States, Italy and Spain came samples of acute and convalescent COVID-19.

Original processing notes: Quantification of nucleated cells was approximated via reference gene primer amplification. Produced via immunoSEQ multiplex PCR; TCRdb's table is partial and in-frame only. Clonal size and the V and J genes are those of that table, whereas D and trimming came from the DNA. There are about 220,000 clones in the sample; more than 85% occur only once, and approximately 0.7% lies in the top ten. CDR1 and CDR2 (germline): KGHDR, SFDVKD. With 5 bases clipped from V and 3 bases from J, the junction kept 1 base outside the gene matches. The CDR3 runs 14 residues. J is TRBJ2-3 and V is TRBV24-1; TRBD2 matches 10 bases. The sequence derives from a man aged 40-50 years with acute or convalescent COVID-19. Material: peripheral blood. The CDR3 DNA sequence: TGTGCCACCAGTGCTAGCGGGGGAACAGATACGCAGTATTTT. Residues: CATSASGGTDTQYF.